These 27 T cell receptor beta chains came from one sample sequenced in a study of cytomegalovirus exposure and HLA in healthy donors. 13 Jbeta primers and 60 Vbeta primers were used for the PCR. Method: immunoSEQ multiplex PCR; TCRdb's copy keeps in-frame clones and lacks some. The sample consists of about 140,000 clones, roughly three quarters of them appearing once. The source material was PBMCs. All receptors come from a woman between 35 and 50 years old in good health and CMV-seronegative.

The V call is TRBV5-1, the J call TRBJ1-2; 12 bases are a match to TRBD1. The germline V gene has CDR1 SGHRS and CDR2 YFSETQ. CDR3 length: 14 amino acids. Unmatched junction bases numbered 6, after V lost 4 bases and J lost 8 bases. The CDR3 bases are TGCGCCAGCAGCCCCGGGGACAGGGGGCAAGGCTACACCTTC. It specifies CASSPGDRGQGYTF.

The chain combines TRBV27 with TRBJ1-5, with TRBD1 matching 10 bases. CDR1 is MNHEY, CDR2 SMNVEV, per germline (reference sequence). The ends lost 3 bases at V and 2 bases at J; junction bases unmatched: 4. CDR3 length equals 16 residues. CDR3 DNA: TGTGCCAGCAGTTTCTACGGACAGGGGGGCAATCAGCCCCAGCATTTT. Translating it yields CASSFYGQGGNQPQHF.

This chain links TRBV19 with TRBJ1-1; D may be TRBD1 (6 bases). Germline V gene lookup returns CDR1 LNHDA and CDR2 SQIVND (reference sequence). This CDR3 spans 16 amino acids. The V and J ends lost 5 bases and 6 bases respectively, with 22 bases between them. The CDR3 region is CASSPEERGYRAEAFF. The CDR3 DNA follows: TGTGCCAGTAGTCCGGAAGAGAGGGGGTATAGGGCTGAAGCTTTCTTT.

The V call is TRBV28, the J call TRBJ2-7; 8 nucleotides agree with TRBD2. The germline V gene encodes CDR1 MDHEN and CDR2 SYDVKM. The CDR3 consists of 15 residues. V was pared by 2 bases and J by 2 bases, with 5 bases of the junction left unmatched. The CDR3 loop is CASSLAGGITYEQYF. The CDR3, as DNA: TGTGCCAGCAGTTTAGCGGGGGGTATCACCTACGAGCAGTACTTC. The whole variable domain, filled in from reference TRBV28 and TRBJ2-7, reads DVKVTQSSRYLVKRTGEKVFLECVQDMDHENMFWYRQDPGLGLRLIYFSYDVKMKEKGDIPEGYSVSREKKERFSLILESASTNQTSMYLCASSLAGGITYEQYFGPGTRLTVT.

The V and J genes are TRBV6-5 and TRBJ2-3; tentative D call: TRBD2 (5 bases). Germline CDR1 is MNHEY and CDR2 is SVGAGI. This CDR3 is 14 amino acids long. The V end was cut by 2 bases, the J end by 10 bases, with 16 bases between. CDR3 nucleotide sequence: TGTGCCAGCAGTTACGAGGGTCTCAGCAGTTCGCAGTATTTT. This encodes CASSYEGLSSSQYF.

The V and J genes are TRBV6-5 and TRBJ2-4; D is undetermined. Germline CDR1 MNHEY, CDR2 SVGAGI. This CDR3 region has 15 residues. Deletions cut 0 bases from V and 1 base from J, with 7 bases between. The CDR3 coding sequence is TGTGCCAGCAGTTACTCGAGTAAGGCCAAAAACATTCAGTACTTC. Protein sequence: CASSYSSKAKNIQYF.

The chain links TRBV7-3 to TRBJ2-2, with TRBD2 matching over 9 bases. With 3 bases clipped from V and 3 bases from J, the junction kept 2 bases outside the gene matches. CDR1 and CDR2 from the germline V gene are SGHTA and FQGTGA. This CDR3 has 15 amino acids. The DNA of the CDR3 is TGTGCCAGCAGCTTTAGCGGGGGATACACCGGGGAGCTGTTTTTT. Translated: CASSFSGGYTGELFF. Using reference TRBV7-3 and TRBJ2-2 for the parts outside the CDR3, the full variable domain is GAGVSQTPSNKVTEKGKYVELRCDPISGHTALYWYRQSLGQGPEFLIYFQGTGAADDSGLPNDRFFAVRPEGSVSTLKIQRTERGDSAVYLCASSFSGGYTGELFFGEGSRLTVL.

The V and J genes are TRBV4-3 and TRBJ1-2; D gene unclear. The V gene's germline CDR1 is LGHNA and CDR2 YSLEER. Trimming pared 4 bases from V and 6 bases from J, leaving 21 bases between. The CDR3 contains 16 residues. CDR3 sequence reads: CASSPGGGLEVHGYTF. The CDR3 nucleotides are TGCGCCAGCAGCCCCGGAGGAGGTTTGGAAGTTCATGGCTACACCTTC.

The rearrangement uses TRBV27 and TRBJ1-1; maybe TRBD1 (6 bases). Germline V CDR1 and CDR2: MNHEY, SMNVEV (reference sequence). V was cut by 5 bases and J by 1 base, with 20 bases left in between. CDR3 length: 17 residues. CDR3 sequence (DNA): TGTGCCAGCAGTACCCTACGGGGGGCGCACGGGAACACTGAAGCTTTCTTT. Its protein is CASSTLRGAHGNTEAFF.

The J gene is TRBJ1-1, the V gene TRBV7-3; D uncertain. The V and J ends lost 2 bases and 4 bases respectively, with 8 bases between them. Germline lookup yields CDR1 SGHTA and CDR2 FQGTGA. This CDR3 has 13 amino acids. The CDR3 protein is CASSLWSGTEAFF. The DNA of the CDR3 is TGTGCCAGCAGCTTATGGTCGGGCACTGAAGCTTTCTTT.

The chain has TRBV12-5 and TRBJ2-5; 11 nucleotides agree with TRBD1. Trimming at V came to 6 bases and at J to 5 bases, leaving 8 bases not matched to a gene. In germline, CDR1 is LGHNT, CDR2 FRNRAP. CDR3 length: 15 amino acids. The CDR3 loop reads CASGPGQGVTETQYF. For the CDR3, the DNA is TGTGCTAGTGGCCCGGGACAGGGGGTAACGGAGACCCAGTACTTC.

The V and J genes are TRBV6-5 and TRBJ2-1; TRBD2 matches 11 bases. Germline loops: CDR1 MNHEY, CDR2 SVGAGI. J gave up 8 bases and V 5 bases, and 8 bases lay outside the gene matches. This CDR3 spans 15 amino acids. CDR3 in DNA: TGTGCCAGCAGTGTCTATCTAGCGGGGGGTGATGAGCAGTTCTTC. Translated, it gives CASSVYLAGGDEQFF.

This chain connects TRBV2 to TRBJ1-5, with 7 positions matching TRBD1. Germline CDR1 reads SNHLY; CDR2 reads FYNNEI. This CDR3 spans 15 amino acids. V lost 5 bases, J lost 6 bases, and 10 bases stayed unmatched. In nucleotides, the CDR3 is TGTGCCAGCAGTTATAGACAGGGACTTTTTCAGCCCCAGCATTTT. Its translation: CASSYRQGLFQPQHF.

The table lists this clone with a few counts. The chain uses TRBV5-1 and TRBJ2-2; D unresolved. Per germline, CDR1 SGHRS and CDR2 YFSETQ. CDR3 length: 16 residues. Trimming cost V 0 bases and J 0 bases, with 9 bases left between them. In nucleotides, the CDR3 is TGCGCCAGCAGCTTGGACAGAAAAACGAACACCGGGGAGCTGTTTTTT. It translates to CASSLDRKTNTGELFF.

This clone was counted once. The chain joins TRBV9 to TRBJ2-3; the match to TRBD2 covers 14 bases. This CDR3 comprises 20 residues. CDR1 is SGDLS, CDR2 YYNGEE, per germline. The V segment lost 0 bases and the J segment 6 bases; nucleotides outside the gene matches: 15. CDR3 DNA: TGTGCCAGCAGCGTAGGTGAGGGACTAGCGGGGGCCGCTATTACCGATACGCAGTATTTT. It translates to CASSVGEGLAGAAITDTQYF.

The rearrangement joins TRBV6-1 to TRBJ1-2; D unresolved. CDR1 and CDR2 from the germline V gene are MNHNS and SASEGT. This CDR3 has 15 residues. V was pared by 2 bases and J by 4 bases, with 14 bases between. In DNA, the CDR3 is TGTGCCAGCAGTGAACAGATCGACGGACTCTATGGCTACACCTTC. Translating gives CASSEQIDGLYGYTF.

This clone was observed a single time. Other DNA sequences of this sample code for an identical CDR3. This rearrangement joins TRBV6-1 to TRBJ2-7; D is ambiguous. The CDR3 extends over 14 amino acids. CDR1 is MNHNS and CDR2 is SASEGT in the germline V gene. The V gene lost 1 base and the J gene lost 0 bases, with 7 bases spanning the gap. As DNA, the CDR3 is TGTGCCAGCAGTGAAGGAGGCAGCTCCTACGAGCAGTACTTC. As protein: CASSEGGSSYEQYF.

V is TRBV13 and J is TRBJ1-2, with a weak D call TRBD1 (6 bases). Germline values: CDR1 PRHDT, CDR2 FYEKMQ (reference sequence). This CDR3 is 16 amino acids long. With 0 bases removed from V and 2 bases from J, the gap between germline ends came to 13 bases. The CDR3: CASSLGSDRNNYGYTF. The CDR3 nucleotides are TGTGCCAGCAGCTTAGGATCGGACAGAAACAACTATGGCTACACCTTC.

The CDR3, as DNA: TGCGCCAGCAGCCAAGTATACGTTGGGACACGCACAGATACGCAGTATTTT. Amino acid sequence: CASSQVYVGTRTDTQYF. The gene calls are TRBV4-1 and TRBJ2-3, with D possibly TRBD1 on 6 matching bases. Trimming took 1 base from V and 1 from J, leaving 15 bases between them. This CDR3 has 17 residues. Germline V gene sequence: CDR1 MGHRA, CDR2 YSYEKL.

The chain couples TRBV5-1 to TRBJ2-7, with 7 positions matching TRBD1. Germline-derived CDR1 and CDR2 are SGHRS and YFSETQ. The trim removed 4 bases at V and 1 base at J, leaving 8 bases unmatched. This CDR3 has 15 residues. The CDR3 loop is CASSPTGEGSYEQYF. The DNA for the CDR3 is TGCGCCAGCAGCCCCACAGGGGAAGGGTCCTACGAGCAGTACTTC.

V gene TRBV6-5 combines with J gene TRBJ1-3, with TRBD1 matching over 7 bases. CDR3 length equals 14 residues. Per germline, CDR1 MNHEY and CDR2 SVGAGI. V shed 8 bases and J 1 base; nucleotides not matched to a gene: 5. This CDR3 is CASREGASGNTIYF. Here the CDR3 DNA reads TGTGCCAGCCGGGAGGGGGCTTCTGGAAACACCATATATTTT.

The gene calls are TRBV4-3 and TRBJ2-5; the D gene is possibly TRBD1 (6 bases). Per the germline V gene, CDR1 is LGHNA and CDR2 is YSLEER. V was clipped by 0 bases and J by 1 base, with 9 bases between them. The CDR3 runs 15 residues. CDR3 sequence (DNA): TGCGCCAGCAGCCAAGAACAGGGTCGCCAAGAGACCCAGTACTTC. Translated: CASSQEQGRQETQYF.

This clone was observed a handful of times. The CDR3 region is CASSADRGETQYF. The CDR3 DNA reads as TGTGCCAGCAGCGCAGACAGGGGGGAGACCCAGTACTTC. The chain joins TRBV7-2 to TRBJ2-5; 9 positions agree with TRBD1. Germline assignment: CDR1 SGHTA and CDR2 FQGNSA. The CDR3 runs 13 residues. Losses at the gene ends were 5 bases for V and 5 bases for J; bases not matched to a gene: 3.

In DNA form, the CDR3 reads TGTGCCAGCATACCGGGACTAGTGGGGTACGAGCAGTACTTC. Translation gives CASIPGLVGYEQYF. V and J are TRBV6-5 and TRBJ2-7; 8 nucleotides agree with TRBD2. The CDR3 length is 14 residues. Germline V gives CDR1 MNHEY, CDR2 SVGAGI. V was clipped by 7 bases and J by 4 bases; unmatched bases: 9.

This clone was observed a few times. The chain joins TRBV9 to TRBJ1-1; D not certain. CDR3 length: 13 residues. Trimming pared 0 bases from V and 1 base from J, leaving 4 bases between. The germline gives CDR1 SGDLS, CDR2 YYNGEE. CDR3 sequence (DNA): TGTGCCAGCAGCGTAGTGGCGAACACTGAAGCTTTCTTT. Its translation: CASSVVANTEAFF. Drawing the rest from reference TRBV9 and TRBJ1-1, the complete variable domain is DSGVTQTPKHLITATGQRVTLRCSPRSGDLSVYWYQQSLDQGLQFLIQYYNGEERAKGNILERFSAQQFPDLHSELNLSSLELGDSALYFCASSVVANTEAFFGQGTRLTVV.

This clone came up a few times. The V and J genes are TRBV2 and TRBJ1-2, with 9 bases fitting TRBD1. The V segment lost 5 bases and the J segment 8 bases; nucleotides outside the gene matches: 9. Germline V lookup: CDR1 SNHLY, CDR2 FYNNEI. The length of the CDR3 is 14 residues. CDR3 in DNA: TGTGCCAGCAGTCGTGGGACAGGGAACTGGGGCTACACCTTC. Translation: CASSRGTGNWGYTF.

The gene calls are TRBV7-9 and TRBJ1-2; a possible D gene is TRBD1 (6 bases). CDR3 length: 14 residues. Per the germline V gene, CDR1 is SEHNR and CDR2 is FQNEAQ (reference sequence). The ends were cut back, 6 bases at V and 3 bases at J, with 14 bases in the middle. The CDR3 is CASRKREGDYGYTF. CDR3 bases: TGTGCCAGCAGAAAGAGGGAGGGGGACTATGGCTACACCTTC.